These 20 T cell receptor beta chains came from one sample sequenced in a study of shared clonotypes between healthy human individuals. Here immunoSEQ multiplex PCR was the method, and the copy in TCRdb shows in-frame clones only, minus some. The table records a few million clones, around 90% of them present only once. Sequencing input: naive CD4+ T cells sorted from blood. Subset denoted: CD45RA+ positively selected. The receptors stem from a man aged 18 to 29 in good health.

The chain is built from TRBV6-1 and TRBJ1-5; 9 bases map to TRBD1. Germline CDR1 reads MNHNS; CDR2 reads SASEGT. The CDR3 totals 13 residues. V trimming: 8 bases; J trimming: 5 bases; junction bases outside the gene matches: 4. CDR3 coding DNA: TGTGCCAGCCTACAGGGGGCGGATCAGCCCCAGCATTTT. Translating gives CASLQGADQPQHF.

In this sample, this clone turned up once. This chain joins TRBV27 and TRBJ2-7, with 10 nucleotides matching TRBD1. Germline V lookup: CDR1 MNHEY, CDR2 SMNVEV (reference sequence). The CDR3 extends over 14 amino acids. V dropped 10 bases and J dropped 1; count of bases not matched to a gene: 7. CDR3 region: CATSRQGASYEQYF. DNA of the CDR3: TGTGCCACCTCAAGACAGGGGGCTTCCTACGAGCAGTACTTC.

The V gene is TRBV6-1, the J gene TRBJ2-7; the match to TRBD2 covers 9 bases. The V gene's germline CDR1 is MNHNS and CDR2 SASEGT. With 7 bases clipped from V and 0 bases from J, the junction kept 7 bases outside the gene matches. This CDR3 spans 15 amino acids. The CDR3: CASIRTSVNSYEQYF. In DNA, the CDR3 is TGTGCCAGCATCAGGACTAGCGTCAACTCCTACGAGCAGTACTTC.

This clone was seen once. The rearrangement uses TRBV29-1 and TRBJ2-3, with D possibly TRBD2 on 6 matching bases. Germline assignment: CDR1 SQVTM and CDR2 ANQGSEA. The CDR3 length is 13 residues. V lost 1 base and J lost 9, with 14 bases in between. CDR3 region: CSVEGTTAGTQYF. DNA of the CDR3: TGCAGCGTTGAAGGGACTACCGCCGGGACGCAGTATTTT.

The rearrangement uses TRBV7-2 and TRBJ2-3, with D possibly TRBD2 on 6 matching bases. The CDR3 loop spans 15 amino acids. V was clipped by 4 bases and J by 6 bases, with 17 bases between them. Per the germline V gene, CDR1 is SGHTA and CDR2 is FQGNSA. The CDR3 protein is CASSSGTHLSDTQYF. Here the CDR3 DNA reads TGTGCCAGCAGCTCCGGGACTCATTTGTCCGATACGCAGTATTTT.

J is TRBJ2-3 and V is TRBV9; TRBD2 is a possible D gene (6 bases). Per germline, CDR1 SGDLS and CDR2 YYNGEE. Trimming stripped 1 base from V and 0 bases from J, with 9 bases between. This CDR3 spans 15 amino acids. The CDR3 region is CASSVSGSSTDTQYF. In DNA, the CDR3 is TGTGCCAGCAGCGTATCCGGGAGCAGCACAGATACGCAGTATTTT.

Note on this clone: Other nucleotide sequences from this sample produce the same CDR3. V is TRBV6-5 and J is TRBJ2-3; D unclear. The CDR3 is 11 residues long. Trimming shortened V by 6 bases and J by 5 bases, and 6 bases separated the two germline ends. Germline-derived CDR1 and CDR2 are MNHEY and SVGAGI. CDR3 residues: CASSTRDTQYF. In DNA, the CDR3 is TGTGCCAGCAGCACGCGAGATACGCAGTATTTT.

In this sample, this clone turned up once. This chain joins TRBV11-2 and TRBJ1-2; D call uncertain. CDR1 is SGHAT and CDR2 is FQNNGV in the germline V gene. Trimming took off 5 bases at V and 2 bases at J, with 12 bases between the two ends. This CDR3 contains 14 residues. The CDR3 spells CASSRSGANYGYTF. Here the CDR3 DNA reads TGTGCCAGCAGCCGGTCCGGAGCCAACTATGGCTACACCTTC.

The rearrangement joins TRBV4-3 to TRBJ2-7; D not resolved. V was cut by 0 bases and J by 0 bases, with 9 bases left in between. CDR3 length equals 15 residues. Germline V gene lookup returns CDR1 LGHNA and CDR2 YSLEER. Here the CDR3 reads CASSQDVVSSYEQYF. The CDR3 bases are TGCGCCAGCAGCCAAGATGTAGTGAGCTCCTACGAGCAGTACTTC.

The CDR3 spells CASSLDQRTDTQYF. Here the CDR3 DNA reads TGTGCCAGCAGCTTAGACCAGCGGACAGATACGCAGTATTTT. V usage is TRBV11-3 and J usage is TRBJ2-3; tentatively, D is TRBD2 (5 bases). The CDR3 spans 14 residues. Trimming cost V 0 bases and J 3 bases, with 7 bases left between them. The germline V gene has CDR1 SGHNT and CDR2 YENEEA. The variable domain in full, completed from reference TRBV11-3 and TRBJ2-3, reads EAGVVQSPRYKIIEKKQPVAFWCNPISGHNTLYWYLQNLGQGPELLIRYENEEAVDDSQLPKDRFSAERLKGVDSTLKIQPAELGDSAVYLCASSLDQRTDTQYFGPGTRLTVL.

The chain is built from TRBV19 and TRBJ2-3; TRBD1 matches 10 bases. V lost 2 bases, J lost 6 bases, and 11 bases stayed unmatched. The CDR3 sequence is 17 residues long. Germline V gene lookup returns CDR1 LNHDA and CDR2 SQIVND (reference sequence). The CDR3 is CASSIFDRGRSGDTQYF. CDR3 in DNA: TGTGCCAGTAGTATATTTGACAGGGGGCGGAGTGGCGATACGCAGTATTTT.

The genes are TRBV29-1 and TRBJ2-5, with D unresolved. V lost 4 bases, J lost 1 base, and 4 bases lay in between. This CDR3 is built from 11 residues. Germline V gives CDR1 SQVTM, CDR2 ANQGSEA. Here the CDR3 DNA reads TGCAGCGTTGGGCCCCAAGAGACCCAGTACTTC. This encodes CSVGPQETQYF. The variable domain in full, completed from reference TRBV29-1 and TRBJ2-5, reads SAVISQKPSRDICQRGTSLTIQCQVDSQVTMMFWYRQQPGQSLTLIATANQGSEATYESGFVIDKFPISRPNLTFSTLTVSNMSPEDSSIYLCSVGPQETQYFGPGTRLLVL.

The V call is TRBV23-1, the J call TRBJ1-5; D might be TRBD1 (5 bases). TRBV23-1 carries the ORF label, with uncertain function. Trimming removed 1 base at V and 1 base at J, with 14 bases between. CDR3 length: 17 amino acids. CDR3 DNA sequence: TGCGCCAGCAGTCAATTAGGGTTGGGGCGGAGCAATCAGCCCCAGCATTTT. It is translated as CASSQLGLGRSNQPQHF.

J is TRBJ1-5 and V is TRBV21-1; the table's D call, TRBD1, has no DNA check behind it. TRBV21-1 is a documented pseudogene. There are 14 residues in the CDR3. The chain's CDR3 is CGQGGYCSNQPQHF. The CDR3 DNA sequence: TGTGGACAGGGGGGGTATTGTAGCAATCAGCCCCAGCATTTT.

With respect to this clone: Other DNA sequences in this sample translate to the same CDR3. The CDR3 spells CASSLGLATDTQYF. Written as DNA, the CDR3 is TGTGCCAGCAGCCTGGGGCTAGCCACAGATACGCAGTATTTT. The chain employs TRBV11-2 and TRBJ2-3; TRBD1 or TRBD2 may be the D gene (5 bases each). There are 14 residues in the CDR3. Germline CDR1 is SGHAT and CDR2 is FQNNGV. The germline V and J ends were trimmed by 5 bases and 2 bases, with 11 bases remaining between them.

The V gene is TRBV10-3, the J gene TRBJ2-3; TRBD1 agrees at 9 bases. The ends lost 3 bases at V and 6 bases at J; junction bases unmatched: 13. The CDR3 is 17 residues long. The V gene's germline CDR1 is ENHRY and CDR2 SYGVKD. The CDR3 spells CAISEQPGQGIGDTQYF. The CDR3 nucleotides read TGTGCCATCAGTGAACAGCCGGGACAGGGAATAGGGGATACGCAGTATTTT.

Only one count was recorded for this clone. The same CDR3 can be traced to other DNA sequences in this sample. The rearrangement links TRBV7-8 to TRBJ1-5; D remains ambiguous. This CDR3 spans 16 amino acids. Germline V gives CDR1 SGHVS, CDR2 FQNEAQ. Trimming removed 1 base from V and 2 bases from J, with 12 bases in between. CDR3 DNA sequence: TGTGCCAGCAGCTTAGAAGGTGCCCTCGGCAATCAGCCCCAGCATTTT. This codes for CASSLEGALGNQPQHF.

This clone was observed once. The CDR3 nucleotides are TGTGCCATCGGAACTAGCGGGGGACTATACAATGAGCAGTTCTTC. This translates into CAIGTSGGLYNEQFF. The V call is TRBV10-3, the J call TRBJ2-1; 11 bases fit TRBD2. Unmatched junction bases numbered 7, after V lost 8 bases and J lost 4 bases. The V gene's germline CDR1 is ENHRY and CDR2 SYGVKD. The CDR3 is made up of 15 amino acids.

V usage is TRBV7-3 and J usage is TRBJ2-3; no definite D call. The V end lost 1 base, the J end lost 0 bases, and 8 bases lay between the germline ends. Germline CDR1 and CDR2: SGHTA and FQGTGA. The CDR3 has 15 residues. CDR3 bases: TGTGCCAGCAGCTTAAGCGGCAGAAGCACAGATACGCAGTATTTT. Translating gives CASSLSGRSTDTQYF.

The chain employs TRBV2 and TRBJ2-4; D is unresolved. Trimming removed 8 bases from V and 8 bases from J, with 10 bases in between. The length of the CDR3 is 11 residues. Germline-derived CDR1 and CDR2 are SNHLY and FYNNEI. This chain's CDR3 is CASGVSYIQYF. CDR3 DNA: TGTGCCAGCGGTGTCAGCTACATTCAGTACTTC.